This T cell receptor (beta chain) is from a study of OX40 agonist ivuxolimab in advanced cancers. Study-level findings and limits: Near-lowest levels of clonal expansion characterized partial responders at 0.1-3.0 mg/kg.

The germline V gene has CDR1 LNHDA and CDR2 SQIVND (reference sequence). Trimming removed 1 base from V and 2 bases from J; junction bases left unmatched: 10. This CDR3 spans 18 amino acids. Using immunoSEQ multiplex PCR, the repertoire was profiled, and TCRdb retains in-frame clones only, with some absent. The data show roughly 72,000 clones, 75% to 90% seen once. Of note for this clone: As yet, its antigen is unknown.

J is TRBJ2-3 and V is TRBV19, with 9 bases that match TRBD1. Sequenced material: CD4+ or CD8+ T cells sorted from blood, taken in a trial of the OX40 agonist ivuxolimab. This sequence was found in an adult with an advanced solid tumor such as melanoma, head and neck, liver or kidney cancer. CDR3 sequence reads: CASSIGRWTGDPTDTQYF. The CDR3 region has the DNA TGTGCCAGTAGTATAGGACGATGGACAGGGGACCCCACAGATACGCAGTATTTT.